This T cell receptor beta chain comes out of a study of control samples from healthy donors and cancer patients. CDR1 is SNHLY and CDR2 is FYNNEI in the germline V gene. The ends were cut back, 10 bases at V and 2 bases at J, with 15 bases in the middle. The CDR3 spans 14 residues. The protocol was immunoSEQ multiplex PCR, while the TCRdb copy is restricted to in-frame clones and leaves out a portion. The table lists under 200,000 clones, 93% of them singletons, with roughly 4.3% in the top ten. The chain couples TRBV2 to TRBJ1-5; D not certain. The receptor's source is a woman in her sixties in good health. Specimen: blood. CDR3 DNA sequence: TGTGCCACCACTTTGGGATTAGGCAATCAGCCCCAGCATTTT. Translation gives CATTLGLGNQPQHF.